This TCR beta chain originates from a study of PD-L1 blockade in urothelial cancer. Study-level information: Twenty-five of the 29 patients were men with bladder-origin urothelial cancer. Enrolled patients had been treated previously with 0 to 3 chemotherapy regimens.

Time point denoted: pretreatment peripheral blood. The investigators introduced synthetic TCR analog templates into each PCR as spikes. The data were produced by immunoSEQ multiplex PCR, yet TCRdb's version contains in-frame clones alone and is incomplete. The data show tens of thousands of clones, about 81% seen once. The CDR3 contains 15 residues. Per germline, CDR1 SGHDT and CDR2 YYEEEE. Deletions cut 4 bases from V and 0 bases from J, with 13 bases between. The TCR comes from a man in his sixties or seventies with urothelial cancer. The specimen comprised PBMCs, sampled around atezolizumab (anti-PD-L1) treatment. V and J are TRBV5-6 and TRBJ1-1; D is perhaps TRBD1 (5 bases). CDR3 loop: CASSVGDRLNTEAFF. CDR3 nucleotides: TGTGCCAGCAGCGTGGGTGACAGACTGAACACTGAAGCTTTCTTT.